The T cell receptor (beta chain) described here comes from a study of blood T cell repertoires in COVID-19. Study information: Samples representing acute and convalescent COVID-19 were sourced from the United States, Italy and Spain. Sample material is recorded as cDNA or gDNA derived from T cells, B-cell-depleted T cells, or PBMCs.

Trimming at V came to 2 bases and at J to 1 base, leaving 12 bases not matched to a gene. This CDR3 contains 19 residues. Germline loops: CDR1 SGHNT, CDR2 YYREEE (reference sequence). Per the original data handling: Cell counts per sample came from amplifying reference gene primers. Here immunoSEQ multiplex PCR was the method, and the copy in TCRdb shows in-frame clones only, minus some. The V and J calls and clone size were taken over from that table, and D and trimming were inferred from the DNA. The table lists tens of thousands of clones, 84% of them singletons. The chain employs TRBV5-4 and TRBJ2-3; TRBD2 aligns across 11 bases. The sample taken for sequencing was peripheral blood. This clonotype was obtained from a human donor in a cohort sampled during active COVID-19. The CDR3 spells CASSFGGLAGGGGTDTQYF. The DNA for the CDR3 is TGTGCCAGCAGCTTCGGTGGTCTAGCGGGAGGAGGGGGCACAGATACGCAGTATTTT.